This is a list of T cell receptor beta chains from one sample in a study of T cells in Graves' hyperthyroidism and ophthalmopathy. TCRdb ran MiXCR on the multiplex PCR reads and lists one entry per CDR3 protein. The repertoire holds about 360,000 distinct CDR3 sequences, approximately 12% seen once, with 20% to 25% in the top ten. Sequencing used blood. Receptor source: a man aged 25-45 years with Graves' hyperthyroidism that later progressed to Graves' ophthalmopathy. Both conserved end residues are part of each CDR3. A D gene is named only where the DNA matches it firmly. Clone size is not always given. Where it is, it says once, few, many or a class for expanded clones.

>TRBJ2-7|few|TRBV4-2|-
TGTGCCAGCAGCCAAAAAAACGGGCAGTACGAGCAGTACTTC
CASSQKNGQYEQYF
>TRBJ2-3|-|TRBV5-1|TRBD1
TGCGCCAGCAGCAGGGGGGACAGGGATACGCAGTATTTT
CASSRGDRDTQYF
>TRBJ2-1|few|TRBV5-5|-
TGTGCCAGCAGCTTGGCTCCGTTAAACTACAATGAGCAGTTCTTC
CASSLAPLNYNEQFF
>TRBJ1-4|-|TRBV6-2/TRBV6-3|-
TGTGCCAGCAGCACGGTGGGGAATGAAAAACTGTTTTTT
CASSTVGNEKLFF
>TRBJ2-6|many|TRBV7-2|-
TGTGCCAGCCGGACGGCTGGGGCCAACGTCCTGACTTTC
CASRTAGANVLTF
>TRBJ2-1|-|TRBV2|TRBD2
TGTGCCAGCAACCTAGGACTAGCCTCCTACAATGAGCAGTTCTTC
CASNLGLASYNEQFF
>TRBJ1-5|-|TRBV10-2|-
TGCGCCAGCAGTGAGTCCAAAACGCCAGACCCGAGGGGCAATCAGCCCCAGCATTTT
CASSESKTPDPRGNQPQHF
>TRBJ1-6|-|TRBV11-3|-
TGTGCCAGCAGCTCACAGGGCTATCGGAATTCACCCCTCCACTTT
CASSSQGYRNSPLHF
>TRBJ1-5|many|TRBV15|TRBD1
TGTGCCACCGGACAGGGCGTCAATCAGCCCCAGCATTTT
CATGQGVNQPQHF
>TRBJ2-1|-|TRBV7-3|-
TGTGCCAGCAGCTCAGAAGCAGGGGTCCCGGGGGCGTTCTTC
CASSSEAGVPGAFF
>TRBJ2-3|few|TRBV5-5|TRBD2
TGTGCCAGCAGCTTTAGAGGGGCCGGGCTAGCGGGGACCAGCACAGATACGCAGTATTTT
CASSFRGAGLAGTSTDTQYF
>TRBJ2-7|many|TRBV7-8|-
TGTGCCAGCAGCTTACAGGGAGTGGGCGAGCAGTACTTC
CASSLQGVGEQYF
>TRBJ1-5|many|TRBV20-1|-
TGCAGTGCGACCAGATCCGGGCAGCCCCAGCATTTT
CSATRSGQPQHF
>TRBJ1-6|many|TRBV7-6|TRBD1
TGTGCCAGCAGCTTAGCGGGGACAGGGGAAAGATCACCCCTCCACTTT
CASSLAGTGERSPLHF
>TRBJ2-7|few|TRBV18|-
TGTGCCAGCTCCGTCGGACGGGGCGGTCACGAGCAGTACTTC
CASSVGRGGHEQYF
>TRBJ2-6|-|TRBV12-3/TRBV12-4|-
TGTGCCAGCAGTTCCTCGGGGGCCCTCTCTGGGGCCAACGTCCTGACTTTC
CASSSSGALSGANVLTF
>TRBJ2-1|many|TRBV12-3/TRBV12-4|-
TGTGCCAGCAGTTTAGCGCTGCGCCTTAGCTCCTACAATGAGCAGTTCTTC
CASSLALRLSSYNEQFF
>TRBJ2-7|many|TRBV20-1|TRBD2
TGCAGTGCTAGAGGTACTAGCGGGTACTCCTACGAGCAGTACTTC
CSARGTSGYSYEQYF
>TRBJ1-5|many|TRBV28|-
TGTGCCAGCAGCCTACGAACGGGTAGAGAGAATCAGCCCCAGCATTTT
CASSLRTGRENQPQHF
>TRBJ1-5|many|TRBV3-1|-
TGTGCCAGCAGCCAAGAACTAGACCAGCCCCAGCATTTT
CASSQELDQPQHF
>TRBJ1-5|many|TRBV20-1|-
TGCAGTGCTGGTCCCGGAGGCAATCAGCCCCAGCATTTT
CSAGPGGNQPQHF
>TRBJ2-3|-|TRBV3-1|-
TGTGCCAGCAGCCAAGATACCCAGGCAGATACGCAGTATTTT
CASSQDTQADTQYF
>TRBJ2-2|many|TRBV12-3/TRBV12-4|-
TGTGCCAGCAGTTCCACGCTAGGGGCCGGGGAGCTGTTTTTT
CASSSTLGAGELFF
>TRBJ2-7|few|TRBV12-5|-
TGTGCTAGTGGTTTGGCGGGTCCTCCCTACGAGCAGTACTTC
CASGLAGPPYEQYF
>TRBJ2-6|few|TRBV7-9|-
TGTGCCAGCAGTAGAACAGGGTTCTCTGGGGCCAACGTCCTGACTTTC
CASSRTGFSGANVLTF
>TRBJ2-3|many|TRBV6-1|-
TGTGCCAGCAGTGAAGTACAGGGTGGGGCAGATACGCAGTATTTT
CASSEVQGGADTQYF
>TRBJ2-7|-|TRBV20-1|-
TGCAGTGCTAACAGGGTGTCGTACGAGCAGTACTTC
CSANRVSYEQYF
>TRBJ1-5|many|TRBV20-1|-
TGCAGTGCTAGGCAGGGGAGCGGCAATCAGCCCCAGCATTTT
CSARQGSGNQPQHF
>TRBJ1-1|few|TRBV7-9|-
TGTGCCAGCAGCTTGGGCCGACAGGACCCGAACACTGAAGCTTTCTTT
CASSLGRQDPNTEAFF
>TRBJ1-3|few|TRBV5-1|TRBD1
TGCGCCAGCAGCAAGGGACAGGGAGGCGGAAACACCATATATTTT
CASSKGQGGGNTIYF
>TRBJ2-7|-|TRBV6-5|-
TGTGCCAGCAGTTACTCCGGGACATACACATACGAGCAGTACTTC
CASSYSGTYTYEQYF
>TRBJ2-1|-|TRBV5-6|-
TGTGCCAGCAGCTTTACAGGGAGGCCCTCGACCAAATACAATGAGCAGTTCTTC
CASSFTGRPSTKYNEQFF
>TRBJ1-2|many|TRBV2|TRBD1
TGTGCCAGACAGGGGGCGATCTATGGCTACACCTTC
CARQGAIYGYTF
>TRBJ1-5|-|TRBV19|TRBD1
TGTGCCAGTAGGAGAAAACAGGGGGCGAATCAGCCCCAGCATTTT
CASRRKQGANQPQHF
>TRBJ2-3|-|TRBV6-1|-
TGTGCCAGCAACAAAAGGGACTTCACAGATACGCAGTATTTT
CASNKRDFTDTQYF
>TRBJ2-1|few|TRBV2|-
TGTGCCAGCAGCGGGGGGCCATACAATGAGCAGTTCTTC
CASSGGPYNEQFF
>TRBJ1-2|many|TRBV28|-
TGTGCCAGCAGCCCCCAGCGGGGGCGCTATGGCTACACCTTC
CASSPQRGRYGYTF